A single sample is the source of the 3 T cell receptor beta chains below, sequenced in a study of T cells in Graves' hyperthyroidism and ophthalmopathy. Amplified TCR beta CDR3 regions derived from RNA transcripts. HTBI primers were the set used in a first-round RT-PCR of the TCR CDR3. TCRdb independently ran MiXCR on the multiplex PCR reads; one entry per CDR3 protein. The sample includes about 540,000 distinct CDR3 sequences, about half seen only once; the top ten take just over 8%. Source material: peripheral blood or thyroid tissue (not recorded which). The receptors derive from a young woman with Graves' hyperthyroidism.

This clonotype showed up many times. V usage is TRBV7-9 and J usage is TRBJ1-1, with D possibly being TRBD1 (6 bases). V was pared by 5 bases and J by 6 bases, with 10 bases between. CDR1 and CDR2 from the germline V gene are SEHNR and FQNEAQ (reference sequence). CDR3 length equals 12 residues. The CDR3 coding sequence is TGTGCCAGCAGCCAAAGGGGGTCTGAAGCTTTCTTT. Translation gives CASSQRGSEAFF.

This clonotype has more than one count but fewer than ten. This chain connects TRBV12-3 or TRBV12-4 to TRBJ2-5, with TRBD2 matching 9 bases. Trimming took 4 bases from V and 1 from J; bases not matched to a gene: 4. The CDR3 covers 15 residues. The CDR3 DNA reads TGTGCCAGCAGTTCTGCTAGCGGGACCCAAGAGACCCAGTACTTC. Its protein is CASSSASGTQETQYF.

This chain connects TRBV24-1 to TRBJ1-1; 9 bases map to TRBD1. The CDR3 length is 16 residues. Germline trimming cut 8 bases from V and 1 base from J; bases unmatched to any gene: 10. Germline V CDR1 and CDR2: KGHDR, SFDVKD. CDR3 residues: CATNEGPGQGNTEAFF. The CDR3 nucleotides are TGTGCCACCAATGAAGGCCCGGGACAGGGGAACACTGAAGCTTTCTTT.